Below, 26 T cell receptor beta chains from the same sample are listed, as sequenced in a study of cytomegalovirus exposure and HLA in healthy donors. PCR used 60 Vbeta primers and 13 Jbeta primers. Measured with immunoSEQ multiplex PCR; TCRdb has only the in-frame clones, and not every one. The table records around 150,000 clones, around 79% of them present only once. Input material: PBMCs. The receptors were gathered from a middle-aged man in good health and CMV-seronegative.

The rearrangement uses TRBV10-2 and TRBJ2-3; 7 bases line up with TRBD2. The CDR3 runs to 13 residues. V shed 7 bases and J 5 bases; nucleotides not matched to a gene: 6. The germline CDR1 and CDR2 sequences are WSHSY and SAAADI. For the CDR3, the DNA is TGCGCCAGCAAGGAGCGGGGAGGAGATACGCAGTATTTT. This sequence encodes CASKERGGDTQYF.

The chain has TRBV11-2 and TRBJ2-5; 8 bases are a match to TRBD1. Germline V gives CDR1 SGHAT, CDR2 FQNNGV. Trimming at V came to 3 bases and at J to 5 bases, leaving 2 bases not matched to a gene. The CDR3 loop spans 13 amino acids. CDR3 coding DNA: TGTGCCAGCAGCTTCACAGGGGGGGAGACCCAGTACTTC. Its protein is CASSFTGGETQYF. The full variable domain, with the rest looked up from reference TRBV11-2 and TRBJ2-5, is EAGVAQSPRYKIIEKRQSVAFWCNPISGHATLYWYQQILGQGPKLLIQFQNNGVVDDSQLPKDRFSAERLKGVDSTLKIQPAKLEDSAVYLCASSFTGGETQYFGPGTRLLVL.

The chain has TRBV6-1 and TRBJ2-2; TRBD1 aligns across 8 bases. The germline V gene encodes CDR1 MNHNS and CDR2 SASEGT. Trimming took 2 bases from V and 6 from J; bases not matched to a gene: 8. This CDR3 is 16 amino acids long. DNA of the CDR3: TGTGCCAGCAGTGAACATACAGGGGGTTTACCCGGGGAGCTGTTTTTT. Amino acids: CASSEHTGGLPGELFF.

This chain links TRBV27 with TRBJ2-3; 10 bases line up with TRBD2. Per the germline V gene, CDR1 is MNHEY and CDR2 is SMNVEV (reference sequence). This CDR3 contains 13 residues. V gave up 4 bases and J gave up 14 bases; unmatched junction bases: 9. The CDR3 is CASSSASGGLGYF. Here the CDR3 DNA reads TGTGCCAGCAGTTCGGCTAGCGGGGGCTTGGGGTATTTT.

The chain joins TRBV27 to TRBJ1-5, with no clear D. Germline CDR1 reads MNHEY; CDR2 reads SMNVEV (reference sequence). V was trimmed by 6 bases and J by 1 base, leaving 7 bases between them. The CDR3 consists of 13 residues. CDR3 loop: CASRSKSNQPQHF. In DNA form, the CDR3 reads TGTGCCAGCAGGAGCAAAAGCAATCAGCCCCAGCATTTT.

The V call is TRBV11-3, the J call TRBJ2-2, with 7 bases lining up with TRBD1. The CDR3 length is 15 residues. Germline V gene data show CDR1 as SGHNT and CDR2 as YENEEA. The junction had 7 bases not matched to a gene; V was cut back by 5 bases and J by 4 bases. The CDR3 sequence: CASSRDSYPTGELFF. CDR3 sequence (DNA): TGTGCCAGCAGCCGGGACAGTTACCCCACCGGGGAGCTGTTTTTT.

The rearrangement links TRBV18 to TRBJ1-6; 8 positions match TRBD1. Germline V CDR1 and CDR2: KGHSH, LQKENI. The CDR3 spans 15 residues. The trim removed 3 bases at V and 3 bases at J, leaving 1 base unmatched. CDR3 sequence (DNA): TGTGCCAGCTCACCGACAGGGGACTATAATTCACCCCTCCACTTT. Its translation is CASSPTGDYNSPLHF.

This sequence joins TRBV7-9 and TRBJ2-2, with TRBD2 as a possible D gene (5 bases). The CDR3 runs to 14 residues. CDR1 SEHNR and CDR2 FQNEAQ come from the germline V gene (reference sequence). V lost 0 bases, J lost 5 bases, and 7 bases lay in between. The CDR3 here is CASSLAEGTGELFF. The CDR3 DNA reads as TGTGCCAGCAGCTTAGCTGAGGGTACCGGGGAGCTGTTTTTT.

J is TRBJ1-2 and V is TRBV7-2, with TRBD1 as a possible D gene (6 bases). The CDR3 is 13 residues long. V lost 1 base and J 5 bases, leaving 8 bases between the germline ends. CDR1 and CDR2 from the germline V gene are SGHTA and FQGNSA. Here the CDR3 reads CASSLETGYGYTF. The CDR3 coding sequence is TGTGCCAGCAGCTTAGAGACAGGATATGGCTACACCTTC.

The chain joins TRBV6-1 to TRBJ1-1, with D perhaps matching TRBD1 (5 bases). The CDR3 length is 14 residues. CDR1 and CDR2 (germline): MNHNS, SASEGT. V lost 6 bases, J lost 1 base, and 12 bases lay in between. The CDR3 spells CASSRTHRNTEAFF. For the CDR3, the DNA is TGTGCCAGCAGCCGGACACACAGGAACACTGAAGCTTTCTTT.

V and J are TRBV5-5 and TRBJ2-3; TRBD1 matches 8 bases. J lost 5 bases, V lost 0 bases, and 8 bases had no gene match. The CDR3 extends over 16 amino acids. Germline CDR1 SGHKS, CDR2 YYEKEE (reference sequence). This CDR3 reads CASSLVTGQGLDTQYF. The DNA of the CDR3 is TGTGCCAGCAGCTTGGTAACCGGACAGGGATTAGATACGCAGTATTTT.

The chain carries TRBV6-5 and TRBJ1-6; D perhaps matches TRBD1 (5 bases). CDR1 and CDR2 (germline): MNHEY, SVGAGI. The CDR3 contains 16 residues. V lost 3 bases, J lost 6 bases, and 15 bases lay in between. This CDR3 reads CASSYGQGMGNSPLHF. CDR3 nucleotide sequence: TGTGCCAGCAGTTATGGGCAGGGAATGGGTAATTCACCCCTCCACTTT.

The rearrangement uses TRBV6-4 and TRBJ2-2; 7 bases match TRBD2. The CDR3 length is 14 residues. V lost 6 bases to trimming and J lost 4 bases; unmatched junction nucleotides: 5. The germline CDR1 and CDR2 sequences are MRHNA and SNTAGT. CDR3 DNA: TGTGCCAGCAGGCCCGGGACTACCACCGGGGAGCTGTTTTTT. Residues: CASRPGTTTGELFF.

The genes are TRBV6-1 and TRBJ1-1; 11 bases match TRBD1. The V gene end was trimmed by 6 bases and the J gene end by 4 bases; junction bases not matched to a gene: 7. Germline CDR1 reads MNHNS; CDR2 reads SASEGT. This CDR3 is built from 15 residues. The CDR3 DNA follows: TGTGCCAGCAGGACGGGGGGGACAGGGGGCACTGAAGCTTTCTTT. Amino acids: CASRTGGTGGTEAFF.

This chain links TRBV2 with TRBJ2-7, with 10 bases fitting TRBD1. In germline, CDR1 is SNHLY, CDR2 FYNNEI. V was pared by 4 bases and J by 7 bases, with 7 bases of the junction left unmatched. CDR3 length equals 14 residues. CDR3 protein: CASSGQGAGWEQYF. CDR3 coding DNA: TGTGCCAGCAGTGGACAGGGGGCGGGATGGGAGCAGTACTTC.

The chain joins TRBV2 to TRBJ1-2; 7 positions agree with TRBD1. V shed 3 bases, J shed 8 bases, and the junction held 6 bases outside the gene matches. CDR1 is SNHLY and CDR2 is FYNNEI in the germline V gene. There are 13 residues in the CDR3. The CDR3 nucleotides read TGTGCCAGCAGTGATCTTACAGGGGACGGCTACACCTTC. Its protein product is CASSDLTGDGYTF. Complete variable domain (other parts from reference TRBV2 and TRBJ1-2): EPEVTQTPSHQVTQMGQEVILRCVPISNHLYFYWYRQILGQKVEFLVSFYNNEISEKSEIFDDQFSVERPDGSNFTLKIRSTKLEDSAMYFCASSDLTGDGYTFGSGTRLTVV.

V usage is TRBV29-1 and J usage is TRBJ1-1; 7 nucleotides line up with TRBD1. The germline V gene encodes CDR1 SQVTM and CDR2 ANQGSEA. The CDR3 runs to 12 residues. After removal of 5 bases from V and 4 bases from J, the junction contained 4 bases not matched to a gene. CDR3 coding DNA: TGCAGCGTTTTACAGGGGTTCACTGAAGCTTTCTTT. It translates to CSVLQGFTEAFF.

The gene calls are TRBV7-8 and TRBJ1-5, with 8 bases that match TRBD1. Germline-derived CDR1 and CDR2 are SGHVS and FQNEAQ. This CDR3 region has 16 residues. V was pared by 1 base and J by 5 bases, with 7 bases of the junction left unmatched. CDR3 nucleotide sequence: TGTGCCAGCAGCTTAGAATCAGGGGGCGAGGATCAGCCCCAGCATTTT. Amino acid sequence: CASSLESGGEDQPQHF. Variable domain in full (rest from reference TRBV7-8 and TRBJ1-5): GAGVSQSPRYKVAKRGQDVALRCDPISGHVSLFWYQQALGQGPEFLTYFQNEAQLDKSGLPSDRFFAERPEGSVSTLKIQRTQQEDSAVYLCASSLESGGEDQPQHFGDGTRLSIL.

In its sample, this clone was seen a few times. J is TRBJ1-1 and V is TRBV5-4; TRBD1 matches 8 bases. V shed 2 bases and J 4 bases; nucleotides not matched to a gene: 4. Germline CDR1 is SGHNT and CDR2 is YYREEE (reference sequence). This CDR3 is 14 amino acids long. The CDR3 region has the DNA TGTGCCAGCAGCTTTACAGGGGGGGGCACTGAAGCTTTCTTT. The encoded protein is CASSFTGGGTEAFF.

The rearrangement uses TRBV11-3 and TRBJ2-7; possible D gene TRBD1, 5 bases. Germline values: CDR1 SGHNT, CDR2 YENEEA. There are 12 residues in the CDR3. The V end lost 1 base, the J end lost 7 bases, and 8 bases lay between the germline ends. CDR3 loop: CASSLGRAEQYF. The CDR3 nucleotides read TGTGCCAGCAGCTTAGGCAGGGCTGAGCAGTACTTC. The full variable domain, in which reference TRBV11-3 and TRBJ2-7 provide the parts outside the CDR3, is EAGVVQSPRYKIIEKKQPVAFWCNPISGHNTLYWYLQNLGQGPELLIRYENEEAVDDSQLPKDRFSAERLKGVDSTLKIQPAELGDSAVYLCASSLGRAEQYFGPGTRLTVT.

The chain links TRBV9 to TRBJ2-5, with D uncertain. The germline V gene encodes CDR1 SGDLS and CDR2 YYNGEE. V gave up 0 bases and J gave up 4 bases, with 4 bases separating them. The length of the CDR3 is 12 residues. CDR3 DNA: TGTGCCAGCAGCGTAGGAGGAGAGACCCAGTACTTC. This sequence encodes CASSVGGETQYF.

The V gene is TRBV7-9, the J gene TRBJ1-6; D is uncertain. V shed 8 bases and J shed 8 bases, with 16 bases lying between them. Per the germline V gene, CDR1 is SEHNR and CDR2 is FQNEAQ (reference sequence). This CDR3 has 14 amino acids. The CDR3 bases are TGTGCCAGCGAGGTAAACAACGGGGATTCACCCCTCCACTTT. It specifies CASEVNNGDSPLHF.

The chain recombines TRBV6-5 with TRBJ1-4; TRBD1 matches 8 bases. CDR1 is MNHEY and CDR2 is SVGAGI in the germline V gene. CDR3 length: 11 amino acids. The junction had 4 bases not matched to a gene; V was cut back by 11 bases and J by 8 bases. CDR3 nucleotides: TGTGCCGTACAGGGGGGAGAAAAACTGTTTTTT. Encoded protein: CAVQGGEKLFF.

The rearrangement uses TRBV19 and TRBJ2-3; 8 bases fit TRBD1. From germline, CDR1 is LNHDA and CDR2 SQIVND (reference sequence). V lost 5 bases to trimming and J lost 3 bases; unmatched junction nucleotides: 7. The CDR3 is 15 amino acids. CDR3 amino acids: CASSDIRTGTDTQYF. For the CDR3, the DNA is TGTGCCAGTAGTGATATCCGGACAGGGACAGATACGCAGTATTTT.

The V gene is TRBV7-6, the J gene TRBJ1-4; D possibly corresponds to TRBD1 (5 bases). The ends were cut back, 9 bases at V and 4 bases at J, with 15 bases in the middle. CDR3 length equals 14 residues. Germline loops: CDR1 SGHVS, CDR2 FNYEAQ. The CDR3 bases are TGTGCCAGTACGCAGGGAATTGGTAATGAAAAACTGTTTTTT. It codes for CASTQGIGNEKLFF.

The chain links TRBV11-2 to TRBJ2-5; D ambiguous. V was trimmed by 6 bases and J by 0 bases, leaving 14 bases between them. The CDR3 length is 15 residues. CDR1 SGHAT and CDR2 FQNNGV come from the germline V gene. This CDR3 reads CASRPDRLYQETQYF. For the CDR3, the DNA is TGTGCCAGCAGACCCGACCGACTGTACCAAGAGACCCAGTACTTC.